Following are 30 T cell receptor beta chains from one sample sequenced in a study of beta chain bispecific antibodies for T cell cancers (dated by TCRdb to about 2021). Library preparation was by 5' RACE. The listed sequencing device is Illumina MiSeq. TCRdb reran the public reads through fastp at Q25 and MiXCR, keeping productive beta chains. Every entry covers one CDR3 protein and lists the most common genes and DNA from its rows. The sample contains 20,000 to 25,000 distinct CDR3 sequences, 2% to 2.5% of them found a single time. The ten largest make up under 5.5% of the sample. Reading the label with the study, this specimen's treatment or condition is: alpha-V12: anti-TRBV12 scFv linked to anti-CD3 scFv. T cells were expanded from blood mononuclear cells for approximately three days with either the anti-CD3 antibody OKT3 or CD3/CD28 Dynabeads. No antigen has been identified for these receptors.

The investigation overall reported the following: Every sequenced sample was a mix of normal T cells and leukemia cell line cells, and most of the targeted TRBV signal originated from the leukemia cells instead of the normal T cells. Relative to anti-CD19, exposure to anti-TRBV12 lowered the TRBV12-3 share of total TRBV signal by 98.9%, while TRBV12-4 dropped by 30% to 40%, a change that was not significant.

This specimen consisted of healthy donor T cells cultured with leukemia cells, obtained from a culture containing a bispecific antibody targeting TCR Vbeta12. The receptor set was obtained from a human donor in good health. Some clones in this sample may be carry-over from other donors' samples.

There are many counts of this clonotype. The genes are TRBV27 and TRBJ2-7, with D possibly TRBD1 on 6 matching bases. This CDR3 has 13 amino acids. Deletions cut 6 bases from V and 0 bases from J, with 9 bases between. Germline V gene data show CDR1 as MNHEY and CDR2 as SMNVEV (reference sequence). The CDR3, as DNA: TGTGCCAGCAGGGGGGCGGGCTCCTACGAGCAGTACTTC. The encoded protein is CASRGAGSYEQYF.

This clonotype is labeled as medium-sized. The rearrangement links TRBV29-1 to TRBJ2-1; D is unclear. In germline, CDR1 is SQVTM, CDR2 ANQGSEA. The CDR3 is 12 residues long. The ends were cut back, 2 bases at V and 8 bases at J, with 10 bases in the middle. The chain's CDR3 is CSVETGFDEQFF. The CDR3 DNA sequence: TGCAGCGTTGAAACCGGCTTCGATGAGCAGTTCTTC.

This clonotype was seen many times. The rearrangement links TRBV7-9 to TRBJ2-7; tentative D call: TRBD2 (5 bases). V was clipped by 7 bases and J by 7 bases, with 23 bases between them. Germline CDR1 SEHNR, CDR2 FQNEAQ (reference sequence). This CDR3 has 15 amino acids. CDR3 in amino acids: CASTSTLEGLGEQYF. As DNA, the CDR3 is TGTGCCAGCACCAGCACGCTTGAGGGTTTAGGGGAGCAGTACTTC. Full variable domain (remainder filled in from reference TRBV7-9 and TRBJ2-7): DTGVSQNPRHKITKRGQNVTFRCDPISEHNRLYWYRQTLGQGPEFLTYFQNEAQLEKSRLLSDRFSAERPKGSFSTLEIQRTEQGDSAMYLCASTSTLEGLGEQYFGPGTRLTVT.

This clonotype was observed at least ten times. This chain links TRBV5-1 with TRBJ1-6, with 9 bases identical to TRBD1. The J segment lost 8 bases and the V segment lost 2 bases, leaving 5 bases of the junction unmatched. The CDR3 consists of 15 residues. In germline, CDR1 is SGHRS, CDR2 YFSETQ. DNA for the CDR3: TGCGCCAGCAGCTTAACAGGGGGCTCGGATTCACCCCTCCACTTT. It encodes CASSLTGGSDSPLHF.

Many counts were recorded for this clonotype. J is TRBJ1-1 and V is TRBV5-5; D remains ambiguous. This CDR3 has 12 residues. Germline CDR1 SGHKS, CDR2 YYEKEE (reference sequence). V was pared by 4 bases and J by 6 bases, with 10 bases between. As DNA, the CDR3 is TGTGCCAGCAGCCCCGGGTATTCTGAAGCTTTCTTT. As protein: CASSPGYSEAFF.

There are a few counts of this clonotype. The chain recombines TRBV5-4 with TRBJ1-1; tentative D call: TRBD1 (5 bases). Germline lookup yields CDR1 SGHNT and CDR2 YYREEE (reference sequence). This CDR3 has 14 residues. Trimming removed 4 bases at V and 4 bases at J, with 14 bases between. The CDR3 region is CASSPWRGITEAFF. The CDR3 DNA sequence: TGTGCCAGCAGCCCCTGGCGGGGGATCACTGAAGCTTTCTTT.

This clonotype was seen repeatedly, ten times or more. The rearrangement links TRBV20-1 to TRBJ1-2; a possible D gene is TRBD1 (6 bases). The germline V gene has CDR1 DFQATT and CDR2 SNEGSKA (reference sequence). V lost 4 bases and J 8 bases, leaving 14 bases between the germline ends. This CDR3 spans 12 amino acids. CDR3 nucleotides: TGCAGTGCTACAGGGGTCAATTACGGCTACACCTTC. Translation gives CSATGVNYGYTF.

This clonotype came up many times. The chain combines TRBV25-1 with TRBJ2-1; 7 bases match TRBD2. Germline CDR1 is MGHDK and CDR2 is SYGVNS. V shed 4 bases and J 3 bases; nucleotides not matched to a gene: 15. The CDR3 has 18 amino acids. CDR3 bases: TGTGCCAGCAGTGCTCCCGGGGGGACCGGGACTAACTACAATGAGCAGTTCTTC. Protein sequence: CASSAPGGTGTNYNEQFF.

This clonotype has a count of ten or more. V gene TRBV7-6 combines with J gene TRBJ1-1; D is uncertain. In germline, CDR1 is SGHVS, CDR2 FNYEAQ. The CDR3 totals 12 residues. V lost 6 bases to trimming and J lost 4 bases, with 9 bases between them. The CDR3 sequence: CASRSGSTEAFF. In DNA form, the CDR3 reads TGTGCCAGCAGGTCCGGGTCCACTGAAGCTTTCTTT.

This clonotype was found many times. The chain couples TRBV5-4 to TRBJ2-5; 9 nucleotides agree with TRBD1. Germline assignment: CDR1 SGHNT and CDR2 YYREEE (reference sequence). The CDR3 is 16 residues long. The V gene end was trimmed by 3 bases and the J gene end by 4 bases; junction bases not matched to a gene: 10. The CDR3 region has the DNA TGTGCCAGCAGCTCGTACGAGACAGGGGGGATAGAGACCCAGTACTTC. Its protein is CASSSYETGGIETQYF.

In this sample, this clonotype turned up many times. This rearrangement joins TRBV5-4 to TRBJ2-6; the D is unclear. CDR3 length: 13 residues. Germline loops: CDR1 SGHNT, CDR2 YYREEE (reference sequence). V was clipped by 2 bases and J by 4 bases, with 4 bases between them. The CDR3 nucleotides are TGTGCCAGCAGCTTTGAAGGGGCCAACGTCCTGACTTTC. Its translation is CASSFEGANVLTF.

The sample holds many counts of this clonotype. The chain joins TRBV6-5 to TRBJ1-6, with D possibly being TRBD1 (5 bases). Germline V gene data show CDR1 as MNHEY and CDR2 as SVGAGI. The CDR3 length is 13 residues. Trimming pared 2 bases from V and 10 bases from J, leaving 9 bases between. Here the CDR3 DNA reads TGTGCCAGCAGTTACGGGGGTTACTCACCCCTCCACTTT. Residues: CASSYGGYSPLHF.

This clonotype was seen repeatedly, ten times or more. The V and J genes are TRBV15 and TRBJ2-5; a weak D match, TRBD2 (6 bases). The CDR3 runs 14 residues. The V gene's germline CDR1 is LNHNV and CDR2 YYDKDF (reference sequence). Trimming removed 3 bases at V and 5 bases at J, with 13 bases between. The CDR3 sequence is CATSSSGEEETQYF. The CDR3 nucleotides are TGTGCCACCAGCAGTTCCGGGGAGGAGGAGACCCAGTACTTC.

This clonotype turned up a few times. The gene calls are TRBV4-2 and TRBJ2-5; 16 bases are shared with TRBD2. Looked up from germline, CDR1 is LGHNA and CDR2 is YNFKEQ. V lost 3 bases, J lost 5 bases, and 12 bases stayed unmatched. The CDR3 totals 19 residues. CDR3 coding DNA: TGTGCCAGCAGCCATAAAGGGGGACTAGCGGGGGGGCTTCGGGAGACCCAGTACTTC. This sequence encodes CASSHKGGLAGGLRETQYF.

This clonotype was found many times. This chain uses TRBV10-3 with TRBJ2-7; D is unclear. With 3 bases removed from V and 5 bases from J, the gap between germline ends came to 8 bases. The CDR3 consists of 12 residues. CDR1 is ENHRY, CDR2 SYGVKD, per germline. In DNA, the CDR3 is TGTGCCATCAGTGACGGCCCGGACGAGCAGTACTTC. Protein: CAISDGPDEQYF.

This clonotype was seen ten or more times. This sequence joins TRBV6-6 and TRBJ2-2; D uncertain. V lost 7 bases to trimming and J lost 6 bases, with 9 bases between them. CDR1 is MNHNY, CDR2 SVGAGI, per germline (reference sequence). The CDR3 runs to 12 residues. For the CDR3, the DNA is TGTGCCAGCAACCAAGGCCCCGGGGAGCTGTTTTTT. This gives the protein CASNQGPGELFF.

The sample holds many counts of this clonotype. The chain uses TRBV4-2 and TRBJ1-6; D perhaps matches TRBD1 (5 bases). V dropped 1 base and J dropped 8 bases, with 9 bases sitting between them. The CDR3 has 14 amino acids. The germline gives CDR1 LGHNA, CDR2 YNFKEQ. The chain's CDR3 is CASSQGGLDSPLHF. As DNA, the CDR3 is TGTGCCAGCAGCCAAGGGGGACTCGATTCACCCCTCCACTTT.

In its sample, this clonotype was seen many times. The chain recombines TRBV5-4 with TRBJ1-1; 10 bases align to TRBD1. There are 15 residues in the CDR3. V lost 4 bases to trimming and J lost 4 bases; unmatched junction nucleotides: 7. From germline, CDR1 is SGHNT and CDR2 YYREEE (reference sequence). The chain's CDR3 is CASSTRQGAGTEAFF. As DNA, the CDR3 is TGTGCCAGCAGCACGCGACAGGGGGCAGGCACTGAAGCTTTCTTT.

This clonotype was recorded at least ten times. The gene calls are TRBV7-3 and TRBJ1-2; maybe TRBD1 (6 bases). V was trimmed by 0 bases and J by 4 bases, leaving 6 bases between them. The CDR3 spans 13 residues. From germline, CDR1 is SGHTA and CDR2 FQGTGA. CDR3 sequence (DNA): TGTGCCAGCAGCTTAACGACAGGCTATGGCTACACCTTC. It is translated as CASSLTTGYGYTF.

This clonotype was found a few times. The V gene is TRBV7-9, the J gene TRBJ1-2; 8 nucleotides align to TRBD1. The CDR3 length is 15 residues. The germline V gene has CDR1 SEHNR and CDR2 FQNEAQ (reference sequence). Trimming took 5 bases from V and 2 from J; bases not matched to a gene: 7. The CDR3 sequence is CASSTSTGANYGYTF. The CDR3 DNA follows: TGTGCCAGCAGCACCTCGACAGGGGCGAACTATGGCTACACCTTC.

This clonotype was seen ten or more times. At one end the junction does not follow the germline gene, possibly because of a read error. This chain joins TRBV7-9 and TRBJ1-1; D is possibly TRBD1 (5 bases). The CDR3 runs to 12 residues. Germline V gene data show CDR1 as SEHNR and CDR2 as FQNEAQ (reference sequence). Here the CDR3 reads CASSTRTHWDVF. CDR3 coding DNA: TGTGCCAGCAGCACGCGGACGCATTGGGACGTGTTT.

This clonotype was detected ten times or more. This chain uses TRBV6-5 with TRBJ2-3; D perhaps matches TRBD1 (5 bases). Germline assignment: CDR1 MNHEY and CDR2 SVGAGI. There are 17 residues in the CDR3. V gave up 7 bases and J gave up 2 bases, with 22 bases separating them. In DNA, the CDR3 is TGTGCCAGCACCGCTTCCCCCTGGGGCCGGAACACAGATACGCAGTATTTT. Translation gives CASTASPWGRNTDTQYF.

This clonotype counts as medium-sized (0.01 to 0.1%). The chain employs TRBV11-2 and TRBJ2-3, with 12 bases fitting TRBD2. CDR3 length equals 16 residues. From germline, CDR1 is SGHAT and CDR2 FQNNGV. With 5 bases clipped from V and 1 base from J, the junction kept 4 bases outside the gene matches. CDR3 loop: CASSPTSGGRTDTQYF. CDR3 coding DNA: TGTGCCAGCAGCCCCACTAGCGGGGGGCGCACAGATACGCAGTATTTT.

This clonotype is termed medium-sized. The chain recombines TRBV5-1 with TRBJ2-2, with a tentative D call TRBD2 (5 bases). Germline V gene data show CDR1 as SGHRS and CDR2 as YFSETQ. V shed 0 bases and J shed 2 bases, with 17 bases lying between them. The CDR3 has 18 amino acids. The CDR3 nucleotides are TGCGCCAGCAGCTTGGCCAGCCCTAGCACCTATAACACCGGGGAGCTGTTTTTT. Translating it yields CASSLASPSTYNTGELFF. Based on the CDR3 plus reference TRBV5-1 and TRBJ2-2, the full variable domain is KAGVTQTPRYLIKTRGQQVTLSCSPISGHRSVSWYQQTPGQGLQFLFEYFSETQRNKGNFPGRFSGRQFSNSRSEMNVSTLELGDSALYLCASSLASPSTYNTGELFFGEGSRLTVL.

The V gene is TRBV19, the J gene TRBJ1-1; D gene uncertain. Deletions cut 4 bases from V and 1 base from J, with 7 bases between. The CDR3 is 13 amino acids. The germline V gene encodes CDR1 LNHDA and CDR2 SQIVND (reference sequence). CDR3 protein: CASSTGGNTEAFF. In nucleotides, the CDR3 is TGTGCCAGTAGTACGGGCGGGAACACTGAAGCTTTCTTT.

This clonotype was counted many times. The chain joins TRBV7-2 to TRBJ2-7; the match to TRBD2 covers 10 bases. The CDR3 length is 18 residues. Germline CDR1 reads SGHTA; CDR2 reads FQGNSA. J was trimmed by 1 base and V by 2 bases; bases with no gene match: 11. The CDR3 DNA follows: TGTGCCAGCAGCTTATCGCGGGTCAGCGGGGGGGCGTCCTACGAGCAGTACTTC. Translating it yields CASSLSRVSGGASYEQYF.

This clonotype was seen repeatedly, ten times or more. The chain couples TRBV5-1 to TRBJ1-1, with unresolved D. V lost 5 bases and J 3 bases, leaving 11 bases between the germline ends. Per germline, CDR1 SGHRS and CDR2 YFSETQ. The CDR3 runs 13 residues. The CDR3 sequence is CASSEGWDTEAFF. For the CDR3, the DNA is TGCGCCAGCAGTGAAGGGTGGGACACTGAAGCTTTCTTT.

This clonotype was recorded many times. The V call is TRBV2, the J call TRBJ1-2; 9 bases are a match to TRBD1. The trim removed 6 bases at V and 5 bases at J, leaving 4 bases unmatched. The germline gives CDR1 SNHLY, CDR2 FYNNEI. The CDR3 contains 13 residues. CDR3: CASSRDREYGYTF. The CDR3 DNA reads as TGTGCCAGCAGCCGGGACAGGGAGTATGGCTACACCTTC.

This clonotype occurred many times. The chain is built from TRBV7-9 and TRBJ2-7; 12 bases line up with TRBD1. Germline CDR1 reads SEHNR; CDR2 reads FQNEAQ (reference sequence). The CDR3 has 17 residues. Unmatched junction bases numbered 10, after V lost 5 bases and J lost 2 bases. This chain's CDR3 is CASSRGTGGGKTYEQYF. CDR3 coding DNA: TGTGCCAGCAGCAGAGGGACAGGGGGCGGAAAAACCTACGAGCAGTACTTC.

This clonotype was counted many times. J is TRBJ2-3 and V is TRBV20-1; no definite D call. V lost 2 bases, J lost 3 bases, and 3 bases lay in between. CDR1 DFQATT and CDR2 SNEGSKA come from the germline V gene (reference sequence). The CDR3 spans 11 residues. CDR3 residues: CSARPTDTQYF. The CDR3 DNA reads TGCAGTGCTAGACCAACAGATACGCAGTATTTT.